What follows are 8 T cell receptor beta chains derived from one specimen sequenced in a study of blood T cell repertoires in COVID-19. Some clones are missing from TCRdb's copy, which holds only in-frame ones; the method was immunoSEQ multiplex PCR. This table has tens of thousands of clones, more than 70% appearing once. Material for sequencing was peripheral blood. These receptors were taken from a human donor in a cohort sampled during active COVID-19.

This clone was counted only a few times. This chain links TRBV7-6 with TRBJ2-1; 7 nucleotides align to TRBD2. The germline V gene encodes CDR1 SGHVS and CDR2 FNYEAQ. J was trimmed by 3 bases and V by 5 bases; bases with no gene match: 7. This CDR3 has 15 residues. CDR3 DNA sequence: TGTGCCAGCAGCCCACAAAGCGGGATCTACAATGAGCAGTTCTTC. Protein: CASSPQSGIYNEQFF.

The chain has TRBV16 and TRBJ1-2; no clear D. V shed 0 bases and J shed 1 base, with 12 bases lying between them. Germline-derived CDR1 and CDR2 are KGHSY and FQNENV. The CDR3 length is 16 residues. For the CDR3, the DNA is TGTGCCAGCAGCCAATCTAGAGGGTTGAATAACTATGGCTACACCTTC. Protein product: CASSQSRGLNNYGYTF.

The rearrangement uses TRBV4-1 and TRBJ2-1, with TRBD2 matching 9 bases. CDR1 is MGHRA, CDR2 YSYEKL, per germline. The CDR3 consists of 15 residues. The ends lost 6 bases at V and 4 bases at J; junction bases unmatched: 7. The CDR3 DNA reads as TGCGCCAGCAGGACCGGGACTAGCACTTACAATGAGCAGTTCTTC. Encoded protein: CASRTGTSTYNEQFF.

V gene TRBV10-3 combines with J gene TRBJ1-4; the D gene is possibly TRBD1 (5 bases). The CDR3 has 14 amino acids. V lost 2 bases and J lost 8, with 12 bases in between. Germline CDR1 ENHRY, CDR2 SYGVKD. The CDR3 sequence: CAISEIVGVEKLFF. In DNA form, the CDR3 reads TGTGCCATCAGTGAGATAGTAGGGGTCGAAAAACTGTTTTTT.

The chain is built from TRBV7-2 and TRBJ1-1; 7 bases are a match to TRBD1. CDR1 SGHTA and CDR2 FQGNSA come from the germline V gene. Trimming cost V 5 bases and J 5 bases; bases outside gene matches: 5. This CDR3 spans 13 amino acids. The CDR3 loop reads CASSRGQGTEAFF. The CDR3 DNA is TGTGCCAGCAGCAGGGGGCAGGGGACTGAAGCTTTCTTT.

In nucleotides, the CDR3 is TGTGCCAGCAGCTTAGGAGGGACAGATAAAAACATTCAGTACTTC. Encoded protein: CASSLGGTDKNIQYF. This chain links TRBV7-9 with TRBJ2-4, with 7 bases matching TRBD1. V lost 1 base to trimming and J lost 4 bases; unmatched junction nucleotides: 4. Germline CDR1 SEHNR, CDR2 FQNEAQ (reference sequence). The length of the CDR3 is 15 residues.

The genes are TRBV6-5 and TRBJ2-4; perhaps TRBD2 as D (6 bases). Germline V gives CDR1 MNHEY, CDR2 SVGAGI. The CDR3 is made up of 14 amino acids. Trimming pared 2 bases from V and 5 bases from J, leaving 10 bases between. The CDR3, as DNA: TGTGCCAGCAGTTACGGGGGGTCGCAAAACATTCAGTACTTC. Its translation is CASSYGGSQNIQYF.

The gene calls are TRBV13 and TRBJ2-1; 10 bases fit TRBD1. Germline CDR1 is PRHDT and CDR2 is FYEKMQ (reference sequence). Trimming at V came to 5 bases and at J to 4 bases, leaving 5 bases not matched to a gene. CDR3 size: 15 residues. The CDR3 loop reads CASSRDRGTYNEQFF. The CDR3 nucleotides read TGTGCCAGCAGCAGGGACAGGGGTACATACAATGAGCAGTTCTTC.